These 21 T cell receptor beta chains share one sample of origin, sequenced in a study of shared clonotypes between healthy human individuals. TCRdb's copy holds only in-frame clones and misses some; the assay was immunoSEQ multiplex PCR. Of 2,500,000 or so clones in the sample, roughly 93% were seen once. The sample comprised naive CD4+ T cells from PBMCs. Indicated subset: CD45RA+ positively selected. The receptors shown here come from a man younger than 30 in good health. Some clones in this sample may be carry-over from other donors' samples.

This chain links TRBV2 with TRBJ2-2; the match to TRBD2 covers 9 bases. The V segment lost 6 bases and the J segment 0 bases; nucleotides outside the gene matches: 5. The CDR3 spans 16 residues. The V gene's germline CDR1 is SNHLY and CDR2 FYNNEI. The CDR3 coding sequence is TGTGCCAGCAGGATTACTAGCGGGTCGAACACCGGGGAGCTGTTTTTT. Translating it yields CASRITSGSNTGELFF.

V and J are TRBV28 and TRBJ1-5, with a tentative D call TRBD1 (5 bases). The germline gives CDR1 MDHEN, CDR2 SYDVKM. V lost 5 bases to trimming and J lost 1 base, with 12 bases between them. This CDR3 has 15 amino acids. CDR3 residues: CASSMTAYSNQPQHF. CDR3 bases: TGTGCCAGCAGTATGACAGCTTACAGCAATCAGCCCCAGCATTTT.

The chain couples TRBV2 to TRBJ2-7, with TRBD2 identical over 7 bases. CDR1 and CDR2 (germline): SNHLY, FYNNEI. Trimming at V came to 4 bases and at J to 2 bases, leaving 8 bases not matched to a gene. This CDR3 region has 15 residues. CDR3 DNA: TGTGCCAGCAGTGCCGCGGCGGGAGCAACCTACGAGCAGTACTTC. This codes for CASSAAAGATYEQYF.

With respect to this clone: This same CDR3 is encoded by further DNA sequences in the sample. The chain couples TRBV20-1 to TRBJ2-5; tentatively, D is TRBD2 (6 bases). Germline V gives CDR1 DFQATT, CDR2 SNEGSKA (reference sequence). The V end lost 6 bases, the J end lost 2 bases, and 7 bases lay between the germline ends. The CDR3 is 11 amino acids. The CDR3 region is CSAAGQETQYF. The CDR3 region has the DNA TGCAGTGCGGCGGGACAAGAGACCCAGTACTTC.

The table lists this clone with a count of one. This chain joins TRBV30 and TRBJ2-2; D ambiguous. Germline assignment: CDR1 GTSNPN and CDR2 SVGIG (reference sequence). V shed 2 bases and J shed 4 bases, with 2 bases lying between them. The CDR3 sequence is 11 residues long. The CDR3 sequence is CAWSRTGELFF. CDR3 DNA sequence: TGTGCCTGGAGTCGCACCGGGGAGCTGTTTTTT.

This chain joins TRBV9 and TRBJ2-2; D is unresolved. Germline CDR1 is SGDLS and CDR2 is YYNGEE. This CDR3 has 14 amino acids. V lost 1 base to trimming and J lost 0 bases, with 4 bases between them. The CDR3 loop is CASSVLPNTGELFF. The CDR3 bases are TGTGCCAGCAGCGTACTCCCGAACACCGGGGAGCTGTTTTTT. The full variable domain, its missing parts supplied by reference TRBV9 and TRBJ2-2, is DSGVTQTPKHLITATGQRVTLRCSPRSGDLSVYWYQQSLDQGLQFLIQYYNGEERAKGNILERFSAQQFPDLHSELNLSSLELGDSALYFCASSVLPNTGELFFGEGSRLTVL.

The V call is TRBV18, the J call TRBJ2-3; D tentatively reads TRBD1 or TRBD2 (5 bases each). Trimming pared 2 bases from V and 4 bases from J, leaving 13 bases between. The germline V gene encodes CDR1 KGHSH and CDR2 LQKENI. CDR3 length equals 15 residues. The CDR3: CASSPGAQGPDTQYF. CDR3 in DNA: TGTGCCAGCTCACCAGGGGCGCAGGGACCAGATACGCAGTATTTT.

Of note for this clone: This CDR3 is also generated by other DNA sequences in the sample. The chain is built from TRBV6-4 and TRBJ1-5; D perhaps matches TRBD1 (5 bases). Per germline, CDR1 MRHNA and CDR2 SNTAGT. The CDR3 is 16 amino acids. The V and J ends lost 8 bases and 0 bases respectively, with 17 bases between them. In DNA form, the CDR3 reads TGTGCCAGCTCGAAAGGGGTGTTCACTAGCAATCAGCCCCAGCATTTT. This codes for CASSKGVFTSNQPQHF.

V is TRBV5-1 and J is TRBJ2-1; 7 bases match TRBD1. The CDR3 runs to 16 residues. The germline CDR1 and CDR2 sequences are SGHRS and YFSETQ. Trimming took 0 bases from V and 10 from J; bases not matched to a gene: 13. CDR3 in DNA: TGCGCCAGCAGCTTGGGGTATTCTGGGACAGCCGGAGAGCAGTTCTTC. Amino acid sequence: CASSLGYSGTAGEQFF.

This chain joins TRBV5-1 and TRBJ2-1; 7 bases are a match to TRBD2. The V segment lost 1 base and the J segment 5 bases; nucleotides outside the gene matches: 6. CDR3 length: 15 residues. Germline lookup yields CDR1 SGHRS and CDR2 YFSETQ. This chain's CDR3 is CASSLIVGGNNEQFF. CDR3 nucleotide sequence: TGCGCCAGCAGCTTGATTGTGGGAGGGAACAATGAGCAGTTCTTC. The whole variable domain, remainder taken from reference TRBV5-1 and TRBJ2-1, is KAGVTQTPRYLIKTRGQQVTLSCSPISGHRSVSWYQQTPGQGLQFLFEYFSETQRNKGNFPGRFSGRQFSNSRSEMNVSTLELGDSALYLCASSLIVGGNNEQFFGPGTRLTVL.

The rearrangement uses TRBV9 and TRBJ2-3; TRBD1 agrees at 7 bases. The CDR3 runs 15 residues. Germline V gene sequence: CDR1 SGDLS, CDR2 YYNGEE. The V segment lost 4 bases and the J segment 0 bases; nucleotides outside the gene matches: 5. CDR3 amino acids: CASSPDRPSTDTQYF. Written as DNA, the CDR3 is TGTGCCAGCAGCCCGGACAGGCCCAGCACAGATACGCAGTATTTT.

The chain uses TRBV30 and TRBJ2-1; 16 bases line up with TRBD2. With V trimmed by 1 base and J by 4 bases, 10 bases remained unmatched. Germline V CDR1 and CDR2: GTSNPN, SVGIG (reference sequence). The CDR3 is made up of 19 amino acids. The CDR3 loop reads CAWSGSPLGLAGGYNEQFF. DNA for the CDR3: TGTGCCTGGAGTGGATCACCGCTGGGACTAGCGGGAGGGTACAATGAGCAGTTCTTC.

CDR3 coding DNA: TGTGCCAGCAGCTTCAACAGGGACCAGCCCCAGCATTTT. The encoded protein is CASSFNRDQPQHF. This chain connects TRBV7-2 to TRBJ1-5; possibly TRBD1 for D (6 bases). Trimming shortened V by 3 bases and J by 7 bases, and 10 bases separated the two germline ends. In germline, CDR1 is SGHTA, CDR2 FQGNSA. The CDR3 has 13 residues. Looking up the rest from reference TRBV7-2 and TRBJ1-5 gives the full variable domain: GAGVSQSPSNKVTEKGKDVELRCDPISGHTALYWYRQSLGQGLEFLIYFQGNSAPDKSGLPSDRFSAERTGGSVSTLTIQRTQQEDSAVYLCASSFNRDQPQHFGDGTRLSIL.

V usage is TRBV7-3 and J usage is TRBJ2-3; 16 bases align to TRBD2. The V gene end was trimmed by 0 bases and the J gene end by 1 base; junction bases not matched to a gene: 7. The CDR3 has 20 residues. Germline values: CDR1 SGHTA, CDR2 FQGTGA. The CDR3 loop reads CASSLTGTSGRAMGTDTQYF. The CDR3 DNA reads TGTGCCAGCAGCTTAACGGGGACTAGCGGGAGGGCCATGGGCACAGATACGCAGTATTTT.

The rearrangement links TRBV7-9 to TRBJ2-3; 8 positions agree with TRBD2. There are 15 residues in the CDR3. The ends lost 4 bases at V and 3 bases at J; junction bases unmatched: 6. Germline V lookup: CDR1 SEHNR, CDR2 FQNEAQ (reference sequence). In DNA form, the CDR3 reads TGTGCCAGCAGCTGGCGGCTAGCGGGTACAGATACGCAGTATTTT. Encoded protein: CASSWRLAGTDTQYF.

The chain's CDR3 is CATSRDWDRDQPQHF. CDR3 DNA sequence: TGTGCCACCAGCAGAGATTGGGACAGAGATCAGCCCCAGCATTTT. The chain carries TRBV15 and TRBJ1-5; 7 nucleotides align to TRBD1. The CDR3 is 15 amino acids. The junction had 4 bases not matched to a gene; V was cut back by 0 bases and J by 5 bases. Germline CDR1 and CDR2: LNHNV and YYDKDF (reference sequence).

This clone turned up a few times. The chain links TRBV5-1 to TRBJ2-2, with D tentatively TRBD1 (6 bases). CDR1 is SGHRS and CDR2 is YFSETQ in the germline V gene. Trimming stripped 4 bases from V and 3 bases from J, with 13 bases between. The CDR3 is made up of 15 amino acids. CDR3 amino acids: CASSQQGPDTGELFF. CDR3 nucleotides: TGCGCCAGCAGCCAACAGGGTCCGGACACCGGGGAGCTGTTTTTT.

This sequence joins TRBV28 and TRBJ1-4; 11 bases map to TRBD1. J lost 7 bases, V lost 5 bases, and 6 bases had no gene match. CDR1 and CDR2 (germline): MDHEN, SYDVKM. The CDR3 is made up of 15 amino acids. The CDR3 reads CASSPRTGGTEKLFF. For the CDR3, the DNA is TGTGCCAGCAGTCCCCGGACAGGGGGCACTGAAAAACTGTTTTTT.

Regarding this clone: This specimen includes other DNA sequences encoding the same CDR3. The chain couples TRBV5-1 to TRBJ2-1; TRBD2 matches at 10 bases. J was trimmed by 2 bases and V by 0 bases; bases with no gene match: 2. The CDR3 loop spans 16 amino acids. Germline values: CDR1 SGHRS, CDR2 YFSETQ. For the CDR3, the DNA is TGCGCCAGCAGCTTGGGAGCGGGGGGGACCTACAATGAGCAGTTCTTC. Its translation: CASSLGAGGTYNEQFF.

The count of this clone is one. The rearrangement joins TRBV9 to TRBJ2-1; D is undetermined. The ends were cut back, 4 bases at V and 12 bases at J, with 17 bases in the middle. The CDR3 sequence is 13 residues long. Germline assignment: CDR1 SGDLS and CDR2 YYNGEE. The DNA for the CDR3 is TGTGCCAGCAGCAAAACATCCCCCGATTGGCAGTTCTTC. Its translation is CASSKTSPDWQFF.

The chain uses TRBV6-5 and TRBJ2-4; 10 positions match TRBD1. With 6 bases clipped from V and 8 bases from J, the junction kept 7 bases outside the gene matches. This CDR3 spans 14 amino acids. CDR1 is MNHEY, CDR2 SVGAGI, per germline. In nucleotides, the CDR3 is TGTGCCAGCAGCAAGGACAGGGGGATAGACATTCAGTACTTC. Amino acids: CASSKDRGIDIQYF.